This T cell receptor (beta chain) was retrieved from a study of shared clonotypes between healthy human individuals. Findings and limits, study-wide: Despite large depth, sorted-subset datasets appeared incompletely sequenced. Generally, naive subsets (rather than memory subsets) showed larger estimated richness.

The naive CD8 subset, CD45RO-negative cells positively selected for CCR7, excluded terminally differentiated effector memory CD45RA+ cells. Those who donated were healthy HIV-negative adults, with no recent acute infections or vaccinations reported. Nashville, Tennessee was home to all donors, each a Caucasian adult. Method: immunoSEQ multiplex PCR; TCRdb's copy keeps in-frame clones and lacks some. The sample lists 1.5 million to 2.5 million clones, about 95% occurring once. The CDR3 extends over 14 amino acids. Trimming took 5 bases from V and 4 from J, leaving 15 bases between them. The V gene's germline CDR1 is MNHEY and CDR2 SMNVEV (reference sequence). This clone was seen a single time. Its antigen is not identified.

Specimen: naive CD8+ T cells sorted from blood. The sequence derives from a young man in good health. The rearrangement joins TRBV27 to TRBJ2-7; D is unclear. The CDR3 DNA reads TGTGCCAGCAGTCCCGGCCCTATCGGATACGAGCAGTACTTC. Amino acids: CASSPGPIGYEQYF.